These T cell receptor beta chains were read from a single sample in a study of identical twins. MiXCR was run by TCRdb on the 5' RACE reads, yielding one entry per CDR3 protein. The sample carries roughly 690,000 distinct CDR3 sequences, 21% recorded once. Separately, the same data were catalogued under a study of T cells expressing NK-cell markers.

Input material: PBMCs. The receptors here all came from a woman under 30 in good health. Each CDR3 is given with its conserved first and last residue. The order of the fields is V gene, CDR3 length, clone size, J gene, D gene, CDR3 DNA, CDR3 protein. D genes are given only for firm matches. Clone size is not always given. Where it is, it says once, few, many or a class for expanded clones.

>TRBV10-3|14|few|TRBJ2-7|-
TGTGCCATCAGTGAGTCGAGAAGGGGTTACGAGCAGTACTTC
CAISESRRGYEQYF
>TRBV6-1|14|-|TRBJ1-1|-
TGTGCCAGCAGTCCCTTACTCGGCTTCGGTGAAGCTTTCTTT
CASSPLLGFGEAFF
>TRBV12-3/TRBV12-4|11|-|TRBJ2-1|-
TGTGCCACCAGGGTTGGCAATGAGCAGTTCTTC
CATRVGNEQFF
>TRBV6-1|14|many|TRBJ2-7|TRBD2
TGTGCCAGCAGTGAAGGGACTAGCGGCTACGAGCAGTACTTC
CASSEGTSGYEQYF
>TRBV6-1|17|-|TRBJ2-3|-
TGTGCCAGCAGGGGCCCGCTCCGGGACGGTCCCGCAGATACGCAGTATTTT
CASRGPLRDGPADTQYF
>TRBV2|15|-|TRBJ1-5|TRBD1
TGTGCCAGCAGCGGTGACAGGGGCCCTGATCAGCCCCAGCATTTT
CASSGDRGPDQPQHF
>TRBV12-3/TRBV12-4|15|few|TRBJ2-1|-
TGTGCCAGCAGCCCCGGGAGCCATTCCTACAATGAGCAGTTCTTC
CASSPGSHSYNEQFF
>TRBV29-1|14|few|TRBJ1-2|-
TGCAGCGCCCCGGGGGTGGGGATTAACTATGGCTACACCTTC
CSAPGVGINYGYTF
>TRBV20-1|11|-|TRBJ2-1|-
TGCAGTTCCTCCTTCTTTAATGAGCAGTTCTTC
CSSSFFNEQFF
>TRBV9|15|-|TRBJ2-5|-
TGTGCCAGCACCCCATGGCAAGCGGGCCAAGAGACCCAGTACTTC
CASTPWQAGQETQYF
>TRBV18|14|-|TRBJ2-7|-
TGTGCCAGCTCACCTCGAATTACCTCCTACGAGCAGTACTTC
CASSPRITSYEQYF
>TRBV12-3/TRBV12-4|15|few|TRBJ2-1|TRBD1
TGTGCCAGCAGGACAGGGGGCCTCTCCTACAATGAGCAGTTCTTC
CASRTGGLSYNEQFF
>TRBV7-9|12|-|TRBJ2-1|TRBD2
TGTGCCAGCAGCTCTCCGACTAGCTTTCCGTTCTTC
CASSSPTSFPFF
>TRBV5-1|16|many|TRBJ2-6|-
TGCGCCAGCAGCGAGGACACTTTTGGTGGGGCCAACGTCCTGACTTTC
CASSEDTFGGANVLTF
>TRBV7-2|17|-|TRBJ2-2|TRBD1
TGTGCCAGCAGCTATCCCAACAGGGGGCGGGTCACCGGGGAGCTGTTTTTT
CASSYPNRGRVTGELFF
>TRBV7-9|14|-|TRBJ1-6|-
TGTGCCAGCAGCTTAGTGACAGTGGATTCACCCCTCCACTTT
CASSLVTVDSPLHF
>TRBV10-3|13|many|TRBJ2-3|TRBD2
TGTGCCATCAGCGGGACTAGCGGAGATACGCAGTATTTT
CAISGTSGDTQYF
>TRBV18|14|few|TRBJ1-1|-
TGTGCCAGCTCACCACAGGACAGTAACACTGAAGCTTTCTTT
CASSPQDSNTEAFF
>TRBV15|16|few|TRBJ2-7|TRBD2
TGTGCCACCAGCAGAGATCTGGCTAGCGGAATTTACGAGCAGTACTTC
CATSRDLASGIYEQYF
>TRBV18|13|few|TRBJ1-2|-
TGTGCCAGCTCGCTACAACAGGGCTATGGCTACACCTTC
CASSLQQGYGYTF
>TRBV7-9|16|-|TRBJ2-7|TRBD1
TGTGCCAGCAGACATCCGTCCGGGACAGGGGGCGGCGAGCAGTACTTC
CASRHPSGTGGGEQYF
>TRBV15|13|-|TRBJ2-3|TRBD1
TGTGCCACCCATCGGCCGGACAGGAAAACGCAGTATTTT
CATHRPDRKTQYF
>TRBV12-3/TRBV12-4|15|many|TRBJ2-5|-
TGTGCCAGCAGTTTTCGGGGGACGGGGCAAGAGACCCAGTACTTC
CASSFRGTGQETQYF
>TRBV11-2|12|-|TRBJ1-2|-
TGTGCCAGCAGCGCGTCAAACTATGGCTACACCTTC
CASSASNYGYTF
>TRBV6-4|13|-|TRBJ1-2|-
TGTGCCAGCACTTCAGGTGGGATTGGTGGCTACACCTTC
CASTSGGIGGYTF
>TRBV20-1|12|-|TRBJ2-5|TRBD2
TGCAGCCGACGGGGGGGCGGGGAGACCCAGTACTTC
CSRRGGGETQYF